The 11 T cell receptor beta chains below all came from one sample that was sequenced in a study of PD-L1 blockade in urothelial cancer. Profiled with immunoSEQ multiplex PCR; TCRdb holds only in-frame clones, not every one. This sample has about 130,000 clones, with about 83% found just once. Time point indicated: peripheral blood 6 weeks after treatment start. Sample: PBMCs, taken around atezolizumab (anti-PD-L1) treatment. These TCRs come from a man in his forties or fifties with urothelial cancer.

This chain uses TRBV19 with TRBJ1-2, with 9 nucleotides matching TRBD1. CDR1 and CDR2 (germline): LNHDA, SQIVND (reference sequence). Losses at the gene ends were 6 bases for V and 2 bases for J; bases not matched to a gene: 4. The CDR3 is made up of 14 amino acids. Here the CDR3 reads CASSRDRVNYGYTF. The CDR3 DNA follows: TGTGCCAGTAGCCGGGACAGGGTAAACTATGGCTACACCTTC.

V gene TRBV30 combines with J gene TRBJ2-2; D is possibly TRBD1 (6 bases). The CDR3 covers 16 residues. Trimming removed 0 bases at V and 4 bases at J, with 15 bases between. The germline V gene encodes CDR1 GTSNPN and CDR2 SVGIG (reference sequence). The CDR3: CAWSVIPGTLTGELFF. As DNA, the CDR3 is TGTGCCTGGAGTGTAATTCCTGGGACACTCACCGGGGAGCTGTTTTTT.

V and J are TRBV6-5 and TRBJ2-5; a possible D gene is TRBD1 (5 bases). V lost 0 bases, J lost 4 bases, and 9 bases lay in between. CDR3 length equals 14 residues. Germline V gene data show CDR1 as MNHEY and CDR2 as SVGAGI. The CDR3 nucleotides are TGTGCCAGCAGTTACTCAGGGGTGCGAGAGACCCAGTACTTC. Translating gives CASSYSGVRETQYF.

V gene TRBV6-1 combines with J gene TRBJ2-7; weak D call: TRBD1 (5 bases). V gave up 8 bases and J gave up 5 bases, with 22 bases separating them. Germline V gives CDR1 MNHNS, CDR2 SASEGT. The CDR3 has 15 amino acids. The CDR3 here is CASGARNSLIHEQYF. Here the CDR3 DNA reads TGTGCCAGCGGGGCGCGAAACAGTCTCATTCACGAGCAGTACTTC.

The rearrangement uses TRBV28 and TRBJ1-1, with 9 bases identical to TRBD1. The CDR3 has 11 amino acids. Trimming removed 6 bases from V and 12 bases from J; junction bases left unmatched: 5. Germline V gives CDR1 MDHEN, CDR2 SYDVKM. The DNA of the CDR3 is TGTGCCAGCAGCTCGACAGGGGGAACTTTCTTT. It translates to CASSSTGGTFF. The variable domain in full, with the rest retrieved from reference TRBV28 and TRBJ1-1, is DVKVTQSSRYLVKRTGEKVFLECVQDMDHENMFWYRQDPGLGLRLIYFSYDVKMKEKGDIPEGYSVSREKKERFSLILESASTNQTSMYLCASSSTGGTFFGQGTRLTVV.

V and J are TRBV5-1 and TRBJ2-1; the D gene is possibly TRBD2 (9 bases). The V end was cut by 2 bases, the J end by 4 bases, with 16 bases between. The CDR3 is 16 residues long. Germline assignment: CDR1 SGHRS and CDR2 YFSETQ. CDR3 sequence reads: CASSFRGLAGYNEQFF. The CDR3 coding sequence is TGCGCCAGCAGCTTCAGGGGGCTAGCGGGATACAATGAGCAGTTCTTC.

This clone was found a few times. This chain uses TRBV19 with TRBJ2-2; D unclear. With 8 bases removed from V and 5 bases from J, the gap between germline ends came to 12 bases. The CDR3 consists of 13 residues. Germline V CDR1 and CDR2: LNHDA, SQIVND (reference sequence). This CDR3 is CASFNIRTGELFF. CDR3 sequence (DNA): TGTGCCAGTTTTAATATTCGGACCGGGGAGCTGTTTTTT.

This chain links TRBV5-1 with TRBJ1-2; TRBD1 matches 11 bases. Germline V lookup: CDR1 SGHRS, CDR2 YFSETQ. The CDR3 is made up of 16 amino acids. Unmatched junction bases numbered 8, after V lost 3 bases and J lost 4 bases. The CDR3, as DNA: TGCGCCAGCAGCTCCGGGACAGGGGGAAGTAGCTATGGCTACACCTTC. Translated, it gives CASSSGTGGSSYGYTF.

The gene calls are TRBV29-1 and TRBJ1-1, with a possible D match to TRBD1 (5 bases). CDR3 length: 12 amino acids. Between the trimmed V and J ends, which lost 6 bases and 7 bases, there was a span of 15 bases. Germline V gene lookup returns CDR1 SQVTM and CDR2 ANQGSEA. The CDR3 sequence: CSVPQGNGEAFF. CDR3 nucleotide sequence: TGCAGCGTGCCCCAGGGAAACGGTGAAGCTTTCTTT.

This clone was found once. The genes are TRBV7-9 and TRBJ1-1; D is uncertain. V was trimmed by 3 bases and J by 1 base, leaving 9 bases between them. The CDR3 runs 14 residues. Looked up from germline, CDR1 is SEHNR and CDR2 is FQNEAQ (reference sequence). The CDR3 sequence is CASSFREGNTEAFF. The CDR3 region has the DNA TGTGCCAGCAGCTTTCGTGAGGGGAACACTGAAGCTTTCTTT.

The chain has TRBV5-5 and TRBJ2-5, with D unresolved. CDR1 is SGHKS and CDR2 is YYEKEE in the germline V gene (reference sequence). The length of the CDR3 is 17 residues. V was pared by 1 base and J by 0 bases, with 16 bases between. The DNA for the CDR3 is TGTGCCAGCAGCTTGTCCGGTCGAGGTCATAACCAAGAGACCCAGTACTTC. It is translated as CASSLSGRGHNQETQYF.